This record covers a single TCR beta chain. No antigen is known for it. TCRdb independently ran MiXCR on the reads; one entry per CDR3 protein. The sample comprises under 850,000 distinct CDR3 sequences, around 32% of which are singletons, and about 20% rests with the top ten. This record comes from a study of T cell repertoires in cytomegalovirus infection. Study overall: Both recently identified HLA-C-restricted and well-studied HLA-B-restricted CMV epitopes were used in the study.

Points from the study as a whole: What dominated the ex vivo response were HLA-C-restricted CMV-specific TCR beta clonotypes.

Germline V gene sequence: CDR1 LNHDA, CDR2 SQIVND (reference sequence). The CDR3 covers 14 residues. Trimming shortened V by 11 bases and J by 7 bases, and 23 bases separated the two germline ends. This sequence joins TRBV19 and TRBJ1-2, with a tentative D call TRBD1 (5 bases). This clonotype originated in a human donor in good health (CMV status not recorded). Some clones in this sample may be carry-over from other donors' samples. The material sequenced was cultured PBMCs, taken from culture after CMV antigen stimulation. The CDR3 sequence is CAGKPTGVAFGYTF. In DNA, the CDR3 is TGTGCCGGAAAACCAACAGGAGTCGCTTTTGGCTACACCTTC.